This T cell receptor (beta chain) was profiled in a study of blood T cell repertoires in COVID-19. Original processing notes: Reference gene primers were amplified, and this amplification served to estimate nucleated cell counts. Sequenced by immunoSEQ multiplex PCR; TCRdb stores in-frame clones only, minus some. The DNA was the basis for D and trimming; V, J and clone size are from that table. The data show fewer than 250,000 clones, around 85% seen once. The CDR3 contains 13 residues. Trimming removed 3 bases from V and 0 bases from J, with 4 bases in between. The V gene's germline CDR1 is WSHSY and CDR2 SAAADI. The study assigned cohorts using participant-reported clinical history.

Sequencing was done on a sample of PBMCs or T cells enriched from blood (not recorded which). The source is a woman aged 40 to 49 with acute COVID-19. This chain joins TRBV10-2 and TRBJ2-3; D is unresolved. The CDR3 here is CASSDHSTDTQYF. The CDR3 nucleotides read TGCGCCAGCAGTGACCATAGCACAGATACGCAGTATTTT.